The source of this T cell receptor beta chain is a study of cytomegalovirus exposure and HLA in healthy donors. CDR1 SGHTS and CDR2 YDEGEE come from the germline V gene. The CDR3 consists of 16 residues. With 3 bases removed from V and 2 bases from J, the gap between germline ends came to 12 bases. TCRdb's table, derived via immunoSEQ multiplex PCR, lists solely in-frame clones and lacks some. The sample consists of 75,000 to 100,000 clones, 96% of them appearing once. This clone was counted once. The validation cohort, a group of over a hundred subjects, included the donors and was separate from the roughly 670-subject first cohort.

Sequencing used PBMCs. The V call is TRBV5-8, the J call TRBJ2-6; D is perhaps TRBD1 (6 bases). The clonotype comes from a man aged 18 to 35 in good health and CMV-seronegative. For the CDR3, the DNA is TGTGCCAGCAGCTCAACCAGGGGAACTGGGGCCAACGTCCTGACTTTC. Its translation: CASSSTRGTGANVLTF.